This passage covers 20 T cell receptor beta chains from one sample sequenced in a study of CD8+ T cells in alopecia areata. cDNA reverse transcribed from extracted RNA served as the sequencing template. Clones were read by immunoSEQ multiplex PCR, and TCRdb kept only the in-frame ones, dropping some. The table lists 150,000 to 200,000 clones, roughly 60% of them singletons. Treatment specified: oral pan-JAK inhibitor, 5-10 mg twice daily. The material sequenced was CD4+ T cells sorted from blood, taken at week 24, from a patient treated with tofacitinib. The receptors originated from a human donor with alopecia areata.

The chain combines TRBV15 with TRBJ1-6; D unclear. V dropped 5 bases and J dropped 10 bases, with 12 bases sitting between them. This CDR3 spans 13 amino acids. Looked up from germline, CDR1 is LNHNV and CDR2 is YYDKDF (reference sequence). In nucleotides, the CDR3 is TGTGCCACCAGCCTCCCCGCGGAGTCACCCCTCCACTTT. Its translation: CATSLPAESPLHF.

The rearrangement uses TRBV18 and TRBJ1-1; possible D gene TRBD1, 5 bases. Germline V gene data show CDR1 as KGHSH and CDR2 as LQKENI. The V end lost 3 bases, the J end lost 6 bases, and 11 bases lay between the germline ends. The CDR3 covers 13 residues. The CDR3 DNA is TGTGCCAGCTCACCCGACAGTCGATCTGAAGCTTTCTTT. Its translation: CASSPDSRSEAFF.

This clone was seen only a few times. The chain combines TRBV29-1 with TRBJ2-5, with D perhaps TRBD1 (6 bases). The V end lost 5 bases, the J end lost 1 base, and 14 bases lay between the germline ends. The germline V gene has CDR1 SQVTM and CDR2 ANQGSEA. The length of the CDR3 is 14 residues. The DNA of the CDR3 is TGCAGCGTTATGGGGGCTGGACGCCAAGAGACCCAGTACTTC. This sequence encodes CSVMGAGRQETQYF.

The chain is built from TRBV27 and TRBJ2-5, with D maybe TRBD2 (6 bases). V was pared by 3 bases and J by 4 bases, with 9 bases between. This CDR3 contains 13 residues. CDR1 is MNHEY and CDR2 is SMNVEV in the germline V gene (reference sequence). The CDR3 DNA is TGTGCCAGCAGTTTGCTGGGGGGAGAGACCCAGTACTTC. Residues: CASSLLGGETQYF.

The chain employs TRBV25-1 and TRBJ1-4; D is possibly TRBD1 (5 bases). The V end lost 3 bases, the J end lost 3 bases, and 11 bases lay between the germline ends. Germline CDR1 and CDR2: MGHDK and SYGVNS. The CDR3 is made up of 15 amino acids. The CDR3 loop is CASSDSGRPNEKLFF. The CDR3 nucleotides are TGTGCCAGCAGTGACTCGGGACGGCCTAATGAAAAACTGTTTTTT.

V gene TRBV10-2 combines with J gene TRBJ1-5, with D maybe TRBD1 (5 bases). CDR1 and CDR2 from the germline V gene are WSHSY and SAAADI. This CDR3 has 13 residues. V was clipped by 10 bases and J by 7 bases, with 17 bases between them. Here the CDR3 reads CATDKGSRQPQHF. CDR3 nucleotide sequence: TGCGCCACCGATAAGGGGAGTCGCCAGCCCCAGCATTTT.

The chain combines TRBV2 with TRBJ2-2; 8 nucleotides line up with TRBD1. CDR3 length: 14 residues. The junction had 0 bases not matched to a gene; V was cut back by 2 bases and J by 4 bases. In germline, CDR1 is SNHLY, CDR2 FYNNEI. The CDR3 reads CASSEQGATGELFF. The CDR3 DNA follows: TGTGCCAGCAGTGAACAGGGGGCCACCGGGGAGCTGTTTTTT.

This clone has just a few counts. This chain connects TRBV2 to TRBJ2-5; 7 nucleotides match TRBD1. There are 15 residues in the CDR3. V shed 3 bases, J shed 4 bases, and the junction held 8 bases outside the gene matches. CDR1 and CDR2 from the germline V gene are SNHLY and FYNNEI. CDR3 loop: CASSDPGSGGETQYF. The DNA of the CDR3 is TGTGCCAGCAGTGACCCCGGGTCAGGGGGAGAGACCCAGTACTTC.

The chain joins TRBV29-1 to TRBJ2-1; 9 nucleotides line up with TRBD2. The CDR3 length is 15 residues. Germline V gene lookup returns CDR1 SQVTM and CDR2 ANQGSEA. V was pared by 1 base and J by 0 bases, with 1 base of the junction left unmatched. For the CDR3, the DNA is TGCAGCGTTGAAGGCGGGGGGGGCTCCTACAATGAGCAGTTCTTC. Translation gives CSVEGGGGSYNEQFF.

The chain recombines TRBV23-1 with TRBJ2-7; possibly TRBD1 or TRBD2 for D (5 bases each). TRBV23-1 is identified as an open reading frame with a role that is uncertain. The CDR3 length is 14 residues. V was pared by 4 bases and J by 8 bases, with 18 bases between. In DNA form, the CDR3 reads TGCGCCAGCAGTCTGTGGGGGACGGGTGGGAAGCAGTACTTC. This translates into CASSLWGTGGKQYF.

This rearrangement joins TRBV29-1 to TRBJ2-7; TRBD2 aligns across 12 bases. Trimming took 7 bases from V and 1 from J; bases not matched to a gene: 2. The CDR3 loop spans 13 amino acids. Per germline, CDR1 SQVTM and CDR2 ANQGSEA. CDR3 DNA sequence: TGCAGCGGCCTAGCGGGGGGGTCCTACGAGCAGTACTTC. Its protein product is CSGLAGGSYEQYF.

Only a few counts were recorded for this clone. The rearrangement links TRBV29-1 to TRBJ1-1; D perhaps matches TRBD1 (5 bases). Germline V CDR1 and CDR2: SQVTM, ANQGSEA. V lost 2 bases and J lost 6, with 16 bases in between. This CDR3 has 14 residues. CDR3 amino acids: CSVERLGDLSEAFF. The CDR3 DNA follows: TGCAGCGTTGAAAGGTTGGGGGACCTTTCTGAAGCTTTCTTT.

V gene TRBV7-3 combines with J gene TRBJ1-1; D is unresolved. With 5 bases removed from V and 4 bases from J, the gap between germline ends came to 14 bases. CDR3 length: 14 residues. Germline V gene lookup returns CDR1 SGHTA and CDR2 FQGTGA. The CDR3 protein is CASSPGSPSTEAFF. The DNA for the CDR3 is TGTGCCAGCAGCCCTGGGAGTCCGAGCACTGAAGCTTTCTTT.

The chain joins TRBV30 to TRBJ2-6, with TRBD1 identical over 9 bases. Per germline, CDR1 GTSNPN and CDR2 SVGIG (reference sequence). The CDR3 has 16 residues. Unmatched junction bases numbered 12, after V lost 7 bases and J lost 5 bases. Here the CDR3 DNA reads TGTGCCTACGGAGGGGACAGGGTTAGTCGGGCCAACGTCCTGACTTTC. Translated: CAYGGDRVSRANVLTF.

This clone has just one count. The V and J genes are TRBV19 and TRBJ2-1; D is perhaps TRBD1 (6 bases). CDR3 size: 14 residues. V was shortened by 3 bases and J by 9 bases, with 15 bases between the two germline ends. Germline values: CDR1 LNHDA, CDR2 SQIVND (reference sequence). The CDR3 is CASSIGGQSSEQFF. CDR3 nucleotide sequence: TGTGCCAGTAGTATTGGCGGACAGTCGAGTGAGCAGTTCTTC.

The count of this clone is one. The rearrangement uses TRBV4-3 and TRBJ1-1; D possibly corresponds to TRBD1 (5 bases). V lost 0 bases to trimming and J lost 4 bases, with 12 bases between them. The germline CDR1 and CDR2 sequences are LGHNA and YSLEER. The CDR3 consists of 15 residues. The CDR3 nucleotides read TGCGCCAGCAGCCAAGATCTAGGGGTATCCACTGAAGCTTTCTTT. Protein sequence: CASSQDLGVSTEAFF.

V gene TRBV19 combines with J gene TRBJ2-3; D is undetermined. Germline loops: CDR1 LNHDA, CDR2 SQIVND (reference sequence). The V end lost 4 bases, the J end lost 7 bases, and 12 bases lay between the germline ends. This CDR3 has 13 residues. CDR3 residues: CASSTTGENTQYF. As DNA, the CDR3 is TGTGCCAGTAGTACCACCGGAGAGAATACGCAGTATTTT.

The chain combines TRBV20-1 with TRBJ1-1, with D hard to call. The CDR3 covers 10 residues. V dropped 5 bases and J dropped 4 bases, with 5 bases sitting between them. CDR1 and CDR2 (germline): DFQATT, SNEGSKA (reference sequence). In DNA, the CDR3 is TGCAGTGCTGGCCCCACTGAAGCTTTCTTT. Residues: CSAGPTEAFF.

For the CDR3, the DNA is TGCAGCGTTCGTGGGGGCATCAATGAGCAGTTCTTC. Protein sequence: CSVRGGINEQFF. The chain combines TRBV29-1 with TRBJ2-1, with a tentative D call TRBD1 (6 bases). Per the germline V gene, CDR1 is SQVTM and CDR2 is ANQGSEA. CDR3 size: 12 residues. Trimming cost V 5 bases and J 6 bases, with 11 bases left between them.

The chain links TRBV11-2 to TRBJ1-2; TRBD1 matches 7 bases. The CDR3 is 13 amino acids. V lost 5 bases and J lost 8; bases outside the gene matches: 8. The germline V gene has CDR1 SGHAT and CDR2 FQNNGV. CDR3 residues: CASSAQGSSGYTF. The CDR3 DNA follows: TGTGCCAGCAGCGCACAGGGGTCTAGCGGCTACACCTTC. Supplemented by reference TRBV11-2 and TRBJ1-2, the full variable domain reads EAGVAQSPRYKIIEKRQSVAFWCNPISGHATLYWYQQILGQGPKLLIQFQNNGVVDDSQLPKDRFSAERLKGVDSTLKIQPAKLEDSAVYLCASSAQGSSGYTFGSGTRLTVV.